This T cell receptor (beta chain) originates from a study of OX40 agonist ivuxolimab in advanced cancers. Broadly, across the study: The costimulatory receptor OX40 (CD134) was targeted by ivuxolimab, a fully human IgG2 agonistic monoclonal antibody. Intravenous ivuxolimab was administered to patients every 2 weeks at six dose levels: 0.01, 0.1, 0.3, 1.5, 3 and 10 mg/kg. In the dose-escalation cohort, more than 75% of patients were male, and the mean age was around 60 years, with a range of roughly 23 to 85. Of the approximately 54 patients in dose escalation, about 20 had hepatocellular carcinoma, some 15 had melanoma, 9 had renal cell carcinoma and 9 had head and neck cancer. The paper covers the monotherapy dose-escalation part of the phase I ivuxolimab trial, which included N of about 56 patients. Partial responses were achieved by three dose-escalation patients, of whom one had hepatocellular carcinoma and two had cutaneous melanoma. Prior anti-PD-1, anti-PD-L1 or anti-CTLA-4 therapy was permitted, and 40% of dose-escalation patients had received checkpoint inhibitors. The point of sequencing TCRbeta in the periphery was to test whether ivuxolimab changed TCR sequence diversity and drove clonal T-cell expansion.

Comments on this clone: The antigen it recognizes is unknown. The sample holds no much larger clone one base away, and base qualities are not on file.

Patients with autoimmune disease history or receiving systemic immunosuppression were excluded from the trial. Peripheral blood for TCR sequencing was collected from all dose cohorts at baseline, on cycle 4 day 1, and on cycle 7 day 1. Samples came from an open-label, multicenter, first-in-human phase I dose-escalation trial of ivuxolimab. The trial enrolled adults with locally advanced or metastatic head and neck squamous cell, hepatocellular, melanoma or renal cell carcinoma. Before TCR sequencing, CD4+ T cells and CD8+ T cells from peripheral blood were sorted into separate populations. Genomic DNA was extracted from sorted cells for sequencing of the TCRbeta CDR3 region. The immunoSEQ Assay was used to sequence the TCRbeta CDR3 regions. TCRdb limited this immuneACCESS table to in-frame rearrangements with V and J called. A share of clones is missing; checked studies link under half to unresolved V genes, and the rest is unexplained. The sample has 55,000 to 75,000 clones on record, 80% to 95% of them singletons. The ten biggest clones cover less than 2.5% of the sample.

Study-level results and caveats: Low levels of normalized T-cell clonal expansion were also seen in some nonresponding patients. At doses from 0.1 to 3.0 mg/kg, clonal expansion was seen in both CD4+ and CD8+ blood T cells between baseline and week 6. Antigen specificity was not determined for the clonally expanded peripheral T cells. In partial responders in the 0.1-3.0 mg/kg groups, normalized peripheral clonal expansion was found to be among the lowest, especially among CD8+ T cells. After ivuxolimab, expanded clones were on average more numerous among CD8+ T cells than among CD4+ T cells.

V is clipped by 2 bases and J by 10 bases, and the sequence between their germline boundaries is 14 bases long. The germline V gene sets CDR1 to MNHNS and CDR2 to SASEGT. The CDR3, cysteine through phenylalanine, is 13 amino acids long. This entry keeps only the CDR3 DNA: 39 bases, framed from base 1. Specimen: CD4+ or CD8+ T cells sorted from blood, collected in a trial of the OX40 agonist ivuxolimab. The rearranged segments are TRBV6-1 and TRBJ2-5, with the D gene not confidently named. The TCR originated in an adult with an advanced solid tumor such as melanoma, head and neck, liver or kidney cancer. The CDR3 protein is CASSEQAVVGQYF. The nucleotide sequence reads TGTGCCAGCAGTGAACAGGCCGTGGTCGGCCAGTACTTC.